The present TCR beta chain was sequenced within a study of blood T cell repertoires in COVID-19. Study-level information: The United States, Italy and Spain provided the acute and convalescent COVID-19 samples. In each case, the material was cDNA or gDNA derived from T cells, B-cell-depleted T cells, or PBMCs.

As originally analysed: Researchers report that nucleated cell counts were estimated from reference gene primer amplification. TCRdb keeps only in-frame clones here, not all; method: immunoSEQ multiplex PCR. V, J and clone size were drawn from that table, and D and trimming were deduced from the DNA. This table has approximately 76,000 clones, about 83% appearing once. The V gene's germline CDR1 is MNHEY and CDR2 SVGAGI. Trimming removed 6 bases from V and 8 bases from J; junction bases left unmatched: 9. This CDR3 has 14 residues. Source material: peripheral blood. The chain recombines TRBV6-5 with TRBJ2-7; 11 positions match TRBD1. This receptor was taken from a man younger than 40 with acute or convalescent COVID-19. The CDR3 loop reads CASSTGTGGIKQYF. Written as DNA, the CDR3 is TGTGCCAGCAGCACCGGGACAGGGGGGATCAAGCAGTACTTC.